A selection of T cell receptor beta chains follows, all from one sample in a study of cytomegalovirus exposure and HLA in healthy donors. Profiling relied on immunoSEQ multiplex PCR, and the TCRdb table lists in-frame clones only, not all of them. The table records about 150,000 clones, around 59% of them present only once. What was sequenced was PBMCs. All receptors come from a male donor in good health and CMV-seronegative. The CDR3 runs from the conserved cysteine through the conserved F or W. A D gene is named only where the DNA matches it firmly. The listing skips clone size in some rows; elsewhere it reads once, few, many or a size class.

>TRBV19|TRBD1|TRBJ1-4|NA
CASKRPGQNNEKLFF
TGTGCCAGTAAACGACCGGGACAGAATAATGAAAAACTGTTTTTT
>TRBV6-1|NA|TRBJ2-1|NA
CASSRDTYNEQFF
TGTGCCAGCAGCCGGGACACCTACAATGAGCAGTTCTTC
>TRBV12-5|NA|TRBJ2-7|few
CASGLTVLSGEQYF
TGTGCTAGTGGTTTGACTGTACTCTCTGGCGAGCAGTACTTC
>TRBV30|TRBD1|TRBJ1-5|NA
CAWSVQRVTGVSSNQPQHF
TGTGCCTGGAGTGTACAACGGGTGACAGGGGTATCTAGCAATCAGCCCCAGCATTTT
>TRBV5-7|TRBD2|TRBJ2-2|NA
CASSLRMASGTGELFF
TGTGCCAGCAGCTTGCGGATGGCTAGCGGCACCGGGGAGCTGTTTTTT
>TRBV9|TRBD1|TRBJ1-2|few
CASSPGQNYGYTF
TGTGCCAGCAGCCCGGGACAGAACTATGGCTACACCTTC
>TRBV5-1|TRBD1|TRBJ1-6|NA
CASSPGTGLSPLHF
TGCGCCAGCAGTCCCGGGACAGGGTTATCACCCCTCCACTTT
>TRBV28|TRBD1|TRBJ1-6|once
CASSSGQGIFESPLHF
TGTGCCAGCAGTTCTGGACAGGGTATTTTTGAGTCACCCCTCCACTTT
>TRBV5-1|TRBD2|TRBJ2-1|NA
CASSLTSGGAFEQFF
TGCGCCAGCAGCCTGACTAGCGGGGGGGCCTTTGAGCAGTTCTTC
>TRBV9|NA|TRBJ1-2|NA
CASSVAERANYGYTF
TGTGCCAGCAGCGTAGCCGAACGAGCTAACTATGGCTACACCTTC
>TRBV20-1|NA|TRBJ2-4|NA
CSLAVQNIQYF
TGCAGTTTGGCGGTCCAAAACATTCAGTACTTC
>TRBV7-3|TRBD1|TRBJ2-7|NA
CASSLIPTGGIYEQYF
TGTGCCAGCAGCTTAATCCCGACAGGGGGCATCTACGAGCAGTACTTC
>TRBV27|TRBD1|TRBJ2-7|NA
CASSKLTGDSYEQYF
TGTGCCAGCAGTAAGTTAACAGGGGACTCCTACGAGCAGTACTTC
>TRBV19|TRBD2|TRBJ2-7|NA
CASSAGLDYEQYF
TGTGCCAGTAGTGCGGGACTAGACTACGAGCAGTACTTC
>TRBV7-8|TRBD1|TRBJ2-7|few
CASSLEQGREQYF
TGTGCCAGCAGCTTAGAACAGGGGCGCGAGCAGTACTTC